The 14 T cell receptor beta chains presented below share a single source sample, sequenced in a study of blood T cells in healthy people across ages. A J-beta primer mix and a sample-barcoded 5' primer were used in a second PCR of about 7 to 12 cycles. TCRdb recomputed calls from the 5' RACE reads with MiXCR, one row per CDR3 protein. The profile shows 850,000 to 1,300,000 distinct CDR3 sequences, more than 35% of them singletons. Sequencing used blood. Source of these receptors: a woman aged 55-69 years in good health.

V and J are TRBV4-2 and TRBJ2-3; the D gene is possibly TRBD2 (5 bases). In germline, CDR1 is LGHNA, CDR2 YNFKEQ. The CDR3 totals 19 residues. With 2 bases removed from V and 2 bases from J, the gap between germline ends came to 23 bases. The CDR3 nucleotides are TGTGCCAGCAGCCAATTTAAGTCGGACTTTCTCTTAAACACAGATACGCAGTATTTT. This translates into CASSQFKSDFLLNTDTQYF.

This clonotype was counted only a few times. The chain is built from TRBV27 and TRBJ2-5; a possible D gene is TRBD2 (5 bases). Germline lookup yields CDR1 MNHEY and CDR2 SMNVEV (reference sequence). V lost 6 bases to trimming and J lost 11 bases, with 19 bases between them. CDR3 length equals 13 residues. This CDR3 is CASRPIGYGEQYF. The CDR3 nucleotides read TGTGCCAGCAGGCCGATTGGGTACGGGGAGCAGTACTTC.

In its sample, this clonotype was seen a few times. The chain links TRBV24-1 to TRBJ2-5; D may be TRBD1 (5 bases). The CDR3 loop spans 16 amino acids. Germline CDR1 KGHDR, CDR2 SFDVKD. V was pared by 4 bases and J by 3 bases, with 17 bases between. The CDR3, as DNA: TGTGCCACCAGTGACAAGACAGCCGCTGTTGAAGAGACCCAGTACTTC. Amino acid sequence: CATSDKTAAVEETQYF.

J is TRBJ1-4 and V is TRBV3-1; D is uncertain. The V gene lost 5 bases and the J gene lost 5 bases, with 15 bases spanning the gap. CDR1 and CDR2 (germline): LGHDT, YNNKEL (reference sequence). The length of the CDR3 is 15 residues. The CDR3 region has the DNA TGTGCCAGCAGCAATGGTGGGCTAATAAATGAAAAACTGTTTTTT. Its protein is CASSNGGLINEKLFF.

J is TRBJ2-5 and V is TRBV7-9; D might be TRBD1 (5 bases). This CDR3 spans 14 amino acids. CDR1 and CDR2 from the germline V gene are SEHNR and FQNEAQ (reference sequence). The V end was cut by 1 base, the J end by 11 bases, with 17 bases between. In DNA form, the CDR3 reads TGTGCCAGCAGCTTAGATTGGTCAGGGCGGAAGCAGTACTTC. Protein product: CASSLDWSGRKQYF. The full variable domain, rest sourced from reference TRBV7-9 and TRBJ2-5, is DTGVSQNPRHKITKRGQNVTFRCDPISEHNRLYWYRQTLGQGPEFLTYFQNEAQLEKSRLLSDRFSAERPKGSFSTLEIQRTEQGDSAMYLCASSLDWSGRKQYFGPGTRLLVL.

The rearrangement uses TRBV4-1 and TRBJ1-3; perhaps TRBD1 as D (5 bases). V was shortened by 2 bases and J by 0 bases, with 17 bases between the two germline ends. This CDR3 has 18 residues. Germline CDR1 is MGHRA and CDR2 is YSYEKL. CDR3 sequence reads: CASSQSRDYRSSGNTIYF. The CDR3 DNA reads TGCGCCAGCAGCCAATCAAGGGACTACAGGAGCTCTGGAAACACCATATATTTT.

V gene TRBV5-6 combines with J gene TRBJ2-5, with a possible D match to TRBD2 (6 bases). CDR3 length: 14 residues. Germline CDR1 is SGHDT and CDR2 is YYEEEE. V lost 2 bases, J lost 5 bases, and 13 bases lay in between. CDR3: CASSFTSFPETQYF. The CDR3 region has the DNA TGTGCCAGCAGCTTTACTAGCTTCCCGGAGACCCAGTACTTC.

This clonotype showed up just a few times. The chain links TRBV20-1 to TRBJ2-2; TRBD2 matches 10 bases. This CDR3 contains 14 residues. Germline V gene data show CDR1 as DFQATT and CDR2 as SNEGSKA (reference sequence). The ends lost 3 bases at V and 7 bases at J; junction bases unmatched: 5. The DNA of the CDR3 is TGCAGTGCTAGGAGCGGGAGGGCTGGCGGGGAGCTGTTTTTT. This codes for CSARSGRAGGELFF.

CDR3 in DNA: TGTGCCAGTCGGTCTGGGTCCGCCGGGGAGCTGTTTTTT. It encodes CASRSGSAGELFF. This chain joins TRBV9 and TRBJ2-2; D unresolved. Trimming shortened V by 8 bases and J by 6 bases, and 14 bases separated the two germline ends. Per germline, CDR1 SGDLS and CDR2 YYNGEE. This CDR3 has 13 residues. Full variable domain (rest looked up from reference TRBV9 and TRBJ2-2): DSGVTQTPKHLITATGQRVTLRCSPRSGDLSVYWYQQSLDQGLQFLIQYYNGEERAKGNILERFSAQQFPDLHSELNLSSLELGDSALYFCASRSGSAGELFFGEGSRLTVL.

The rearrangement links TRBV29-1 to TRBJ2-5; tentatively, D is TRBD1 or TRBD2 (6 bases each). Trimming took off 4 bases at V and 5 bases at J, with 14 bases between the two ends. CDR1 and CDR2 (germline): SQVTM, ANQGSEA. CDR3 size: 13 residues. This CDR3 reads CSVVGRGGETQYF. The CDR3 bases are TGCAGCGTTGTGGGCAGAGGGGGGGAGACCCAGTACTTC.

There are many counts of this clonotype. The CDR3 DNA reads TGCGCCAGCAGCTTGGAAGGTGTGGAGCAGTTCTTC. Its protein is CASSLEGVEQFF. The chain couples TRBV5-1 to TRBJ2-1, with D unclear. The V end was cut by 0 bases, the J end by 10 bases, with 8 bases between. This CDR3 contains 12 residues. CDR1 SGHRS and CDR2 YFSETQ come from the germline V gene.

On this clonotype: A much larger clonotype is one base distant, so this may be a read error. The chain has TRBV9 and TRBJ2-6; 8 bases line up with TRBD1. The germline gives CDR1 SGDLS, CDR2 YYNGEE. The CDR3 is made up of 15 amino acids. The CDR3 nucleotides read TGTGCCAGCAGCCAGGGGGCTCTTGGGGCCAGCGTCCTGACTTTC. It encodes CASSQGALGASVLTF. Full variable domain (missing parts from reference TRBV9 and TRBJ2-6): DSGVTQTPKHLITATGQRVTLRCSPRSGDLSVYWYQQSLDQGLQFLIQYYNGEERAKGNILERFSAQQFPDLHSELNLSSLELGDSALYFCASSQGALGASVLTFGAGSRLTVL.

DNA of the CDR3: TGTGCCAGCACGGGGACTAGCGGGAGGTATGAGCAGTACTTC. Translation gives CASTGTSGRYEQYF. This chain connects TRBV6-5 to TRBJ2-7, with 15 bases fitting TRBD2. Germline CDR1 and CDR2: MNHEY and SVGAGI. This CDR3 has 14 amino acids. V dropped 7 bases and J dropped 7; count of bases not matched to a gene: 5.

A few counts support this clonotype. The chain is built from TRBV30 and TRBJ2-7, with unresolved D. V was trimmed by 5 bases and J by 0 bases, leaving 8 bases between them. CDR3 length: 12 residues. Germline V lookup: CDR1 GTSNPN, CDR2 SVGIG (reference sequence). In nucleotides, the CDR3 is TGTGCCTGGGGCAAGAGCTCCTACGAGCAGTACTTC. Residues: CAWGKSSYEQYF.